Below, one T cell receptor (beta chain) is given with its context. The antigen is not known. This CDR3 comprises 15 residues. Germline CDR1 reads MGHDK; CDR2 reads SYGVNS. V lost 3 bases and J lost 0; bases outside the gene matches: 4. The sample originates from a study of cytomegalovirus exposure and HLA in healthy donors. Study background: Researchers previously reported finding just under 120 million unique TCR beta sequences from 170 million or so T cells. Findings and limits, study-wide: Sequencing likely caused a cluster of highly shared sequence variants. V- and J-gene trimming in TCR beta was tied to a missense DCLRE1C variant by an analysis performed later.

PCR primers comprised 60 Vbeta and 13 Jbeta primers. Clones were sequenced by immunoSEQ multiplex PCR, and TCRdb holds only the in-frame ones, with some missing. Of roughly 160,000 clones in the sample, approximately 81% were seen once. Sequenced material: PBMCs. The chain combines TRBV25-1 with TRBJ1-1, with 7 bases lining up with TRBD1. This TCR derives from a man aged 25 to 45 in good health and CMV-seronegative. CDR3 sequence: CASSDARGMNTEAFF. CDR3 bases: TGTGCCAGCAGTGATGCCAGGGGGATGAACACTGAAGCTTTCTTT.